This T cell receptor (beta chain) was obtained from a study of cytomegalovirus exposure and HLA in healthy donors. On the study more broadly: Tens of millions of unique TCRs, all from HLA-typed donors, were included in an early release of the data.

Primers: 60 Vbeta forward and 13 Jbeta reverse. Measured with immunoSEQ multiplex PCR; TCRdb has only the in-frame clones, and not every one. In the table there are roughly 100,000 clones, about three quarters of which are singletons. Whole-study findings and limits: A highly shared variant cluster was judged a likely technical artifact.

Trimming stripped 0 bases from V and 10 bases from J, with 4 bases between. Looked up from germline, CDR1 is SGDLS and CDR2 is YYNGEE. The CDR3 spans 11 residues. Note on this clone: The antigen remains undetermined.

The TCR originated in a man aged 55 to 70 in good health and CMV-seropositive. The chain recombines TRBV9 with TRBJ2-2; the D is unclear. Sequenced material: PBMCs. CDR3 coding DNA: TGTGCCAGCAGCGTAGGAGAGGAGCTGTTTTTT. The encoded protein is CASSVGEELFF.